This T cell receptor (beta chain) was retrieved from a study of post-analysis software for immune sequencing data (dated by TCRdb to between 2015 and 2017). Study-wide context: The recorded disease courses included relapsing-remitting, secondary progressive and progressive-relapsing multiple sclerosis, and some patients had no subtype annotation. A subset of samples was prepared in parallel using single-end sample barcoding, then pooled and co-amplified after Illumina adapter ligation. The patient repertoires were set against 10 or so previously published healthy control repertoires from donors whose ages ranged from roughly 6 to 25 years.

To demonstrate the VDJtools post-analysis software, the study profiled TCR beta repertoires from the peripheral blood of around 13 young patients with multiple sclerosis. The patients with multiple sclerosis were children and adolescents between roughly 6 and 16 years of age. The library was obtained by PCR. The sample was run on an Illumina HiSeq 2500. To reduce PCR and sequencing biases, unique molecular identifiers were incorporated into the TCR beta cDNA libraries. Some 500,000 cDNA molecules were obtained for every 1 to 10 million input T cells, so each molecule roughly corresponded to one T cell. Patient libraries were prepared and sequenced with the same protocol used for the earlier healthy control dataset. Within a given batch, samples were prepared together, multiplexed and sequenced on the same HiSeq lane. Per the source publication's procedure: Raw barcoded reads were processed with MIGEC, discarding single-read molecular identifier groups before consensus assembly and CDR3 extraction. VDJtools was used for post-analysis of the clonotype tables, and diversity was normalized by down-sampling every dataset to the size of the smallest sample. In repertoire overlap clustering, CDR3 amino acid sequences, but not nucleotide sequences, were matched to correct batch-related cross-sample contamination. TCRdb reworked the public reads: Q25 trimming with fastp, MiXCR clone assembly, productive beta chains retained. Here each entry gathers all rows of one CDR3 protein and keeps the most common genes and DNA. TCRdb's processing, not the authors', yielded these V and J calls. The table for this sample lists some 690,000 distinct CDR3 sequences; 25% to 30% of them were counted only once. The top ten constitute around 0.56% of the sample.

Overall study outcomes, separate from this receptor: The control group was slightly older than the multiple sclerosis patient group. Normalized Chao1 diversity was significantly lower in multiple sclerosis patients than controls, suggesting substantial peripheral T-cell clonal expansion. Strong co-clustering of samples prepared in the same batch was shown by direct clustering with F measure, prompting a batch-effect correction. Several TRBV segments, including TRBV5-6, TRBV5-1 and TRBV20-1, were significantly more frequent in patients than controls.

Turning to this clonotype: Its antigen has not been determined. No per-base quality is available; no much larger clone lies one base away.

The CDR3 runs 15 amino acids, cysteine and phenylalanine included. Kept here is only the CDR3 DNA, which spans 45 bases and is read in frame from base 1. Relative to germline, V is missing 2 bases and J is missing 11 bases, with 13 bases of the junction outside any gene match. The TCR sequence derives from a girl aged 10-17 years with multiple sclerosis. The rearrangement joined TRBV12-3 or TRBV12-4 to TRBJ2-5; 8 bases in the junction line up with TRBD1. Specimen: blood. CDR3 region: CASSLFHRGRNEQYF. The nucleotide sequence is given as TGTGCCAGCAGTTTATTCCACAGGGGGAGGAATGAGCAGTACTTC.